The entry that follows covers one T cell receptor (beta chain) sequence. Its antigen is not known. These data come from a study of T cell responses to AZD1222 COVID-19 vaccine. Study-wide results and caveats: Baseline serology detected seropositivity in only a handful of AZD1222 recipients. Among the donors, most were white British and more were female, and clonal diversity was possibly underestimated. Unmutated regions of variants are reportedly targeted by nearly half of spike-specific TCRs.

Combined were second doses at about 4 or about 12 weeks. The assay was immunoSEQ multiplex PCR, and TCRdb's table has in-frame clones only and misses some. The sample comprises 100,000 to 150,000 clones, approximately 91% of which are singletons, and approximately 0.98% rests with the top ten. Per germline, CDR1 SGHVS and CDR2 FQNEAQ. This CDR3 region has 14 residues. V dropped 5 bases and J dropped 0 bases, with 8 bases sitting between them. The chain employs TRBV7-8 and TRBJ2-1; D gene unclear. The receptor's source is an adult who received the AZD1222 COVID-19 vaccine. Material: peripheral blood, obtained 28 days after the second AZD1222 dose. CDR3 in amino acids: CASSLESSYNEQFF. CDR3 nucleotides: TGTGCCAGCAGCCTGGAGTCCTCCTACAATGAGCAGTTCTTC.